This section outlines one T cell receptor beta chain sequence together with its context. The data are from a study of blood T cell repertoires in COVID-19. Study context: T cells, B-cell-depleted T cells, or PBMCs provided the cDNA or gDNA that served as material.

Original processing notes: It was from reference gene primer amplification that nucleated cell counts were estimated. Clones were sequenced by immunoSEQ multiplex PCR, and TCRdb holds only the in-frame ones, with some missing. V, J and clone size were drawn from that table, and D and trimming were deduced from the DNA. The data contain 200,000 to 300,000 clones, about four fifths of them singletons. This CDR3 is built from 14 residues. Germline V gene lookup returns CDR1 MNHEY and CDR2 SVGAGI. V was pared by 7 bases and J by 2 bases, with 7 bases of the junction left unmatched. This sequence originates from a woman in her forties who had recovered from COVID-19. The chain has TRBV6-5 and TRBJ1-1; 7 nucleotides align to TRBD1. The specimen sequenced was peripheral blood. The CDR3 DNA reads TGTGCCAGCACTCCCGACAGGGACAACACTGAAGCTTTCTTT. It codes for CASTPDRDNTEAFF.